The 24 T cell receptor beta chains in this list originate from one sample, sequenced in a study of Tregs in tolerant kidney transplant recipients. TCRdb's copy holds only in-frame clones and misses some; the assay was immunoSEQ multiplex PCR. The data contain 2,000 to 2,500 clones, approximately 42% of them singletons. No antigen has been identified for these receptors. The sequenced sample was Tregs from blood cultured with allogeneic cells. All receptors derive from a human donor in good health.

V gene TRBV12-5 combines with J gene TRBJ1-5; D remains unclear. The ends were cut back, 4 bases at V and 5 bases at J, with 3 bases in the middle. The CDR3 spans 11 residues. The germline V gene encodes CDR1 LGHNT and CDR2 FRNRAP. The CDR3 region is CASGWDQPQHF. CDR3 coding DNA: TGTGCTAGTGGTTGGGATCAGCCCCAGCATTTT.

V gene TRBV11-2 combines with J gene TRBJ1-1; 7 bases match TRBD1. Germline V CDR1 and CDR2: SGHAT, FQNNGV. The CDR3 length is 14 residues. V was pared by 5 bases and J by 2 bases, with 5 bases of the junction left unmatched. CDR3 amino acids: CASSVGGLNTEAFF. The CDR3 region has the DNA TGTGCCAGCAGCGTAGGGGGCCTAAACACTGAAGCTTTCTTT. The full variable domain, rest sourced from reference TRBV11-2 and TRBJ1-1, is EAGVAQSPRYKIIEKRQSVAFWCNPISGHATLYWYQQILGQGPKLLIQFQNNGVVDDSQLPKDRFSAERLKGVDSTLKIQPAKLEDSAVYLCASSVGGLNTEAFFGQGTRLTVV.

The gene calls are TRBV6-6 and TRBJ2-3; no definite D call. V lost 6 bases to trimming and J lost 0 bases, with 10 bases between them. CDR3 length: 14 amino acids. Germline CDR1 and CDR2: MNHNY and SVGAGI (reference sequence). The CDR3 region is CASRRDPSTDTQYF. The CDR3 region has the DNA TGTGCCAGCAGAAGGGATCCTAGCACAGATACGCAGTATTTT.

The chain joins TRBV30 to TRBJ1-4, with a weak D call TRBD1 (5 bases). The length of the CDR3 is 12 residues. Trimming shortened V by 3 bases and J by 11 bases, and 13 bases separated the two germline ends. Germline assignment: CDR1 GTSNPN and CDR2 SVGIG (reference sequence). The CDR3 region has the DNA TGTGCCTGGAGGGGGGAGGGGACGAAACTGTTTTTT. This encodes CAWRGEGTKLFF.

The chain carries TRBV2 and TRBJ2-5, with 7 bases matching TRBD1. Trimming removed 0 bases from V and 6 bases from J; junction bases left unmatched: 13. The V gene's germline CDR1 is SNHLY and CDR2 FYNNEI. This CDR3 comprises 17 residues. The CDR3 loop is CASSEALWVGQIQTQYF. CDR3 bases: TGTGCCAGCAGTGAAGCGCTTTGGGTGGGACAGATACAGACCCAGTACTTC.

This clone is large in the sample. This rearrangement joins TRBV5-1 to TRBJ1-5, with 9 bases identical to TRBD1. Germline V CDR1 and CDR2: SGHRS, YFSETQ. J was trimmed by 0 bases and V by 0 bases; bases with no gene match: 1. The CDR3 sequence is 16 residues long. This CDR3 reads CASSLGTGDSNQPQHF. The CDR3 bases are TGCGCCAGCAGCTTGGGGACAGGGGATAGCAATCAGCCCCAGCATTTT.

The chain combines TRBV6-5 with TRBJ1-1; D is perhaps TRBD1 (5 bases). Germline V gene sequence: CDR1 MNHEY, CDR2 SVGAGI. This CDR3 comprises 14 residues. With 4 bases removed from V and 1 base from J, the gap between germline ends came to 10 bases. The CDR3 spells CASSFWGENTEAFF. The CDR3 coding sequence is TGTGCCAGCAGTTTTTGGGGGGAGAACACTGAAGCTTTCTTT.

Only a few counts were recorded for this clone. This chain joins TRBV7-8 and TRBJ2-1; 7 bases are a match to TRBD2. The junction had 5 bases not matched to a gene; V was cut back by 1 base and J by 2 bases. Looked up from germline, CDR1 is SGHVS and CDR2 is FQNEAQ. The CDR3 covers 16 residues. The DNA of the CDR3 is TGTGCCAGCAGCTTAGGAGCGGGATGGGCCTACAATGAGCAGTTCTTC. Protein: CASSLGAGWAYNEQFF. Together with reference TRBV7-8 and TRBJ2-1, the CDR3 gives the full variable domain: GAGVSQSPRYKVAKRGQDVALRCDPISGHVSLFWYQQALGQGPEFLTYFQNEAQLDKSGLPSDRFFAERPEGSVSTLKIQRTQQEDSAVYLCASSLGAGWAYNEQFFGPGTRLTVL.

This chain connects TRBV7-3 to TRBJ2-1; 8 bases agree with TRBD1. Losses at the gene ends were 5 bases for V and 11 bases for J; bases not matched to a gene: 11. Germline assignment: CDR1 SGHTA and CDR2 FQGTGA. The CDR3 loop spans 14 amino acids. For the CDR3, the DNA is TGTGCCAGCAGCACAGGACAGGGCAGGGTGAAGCAGTTCTTC. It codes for CASSTGQGRVKQFF.

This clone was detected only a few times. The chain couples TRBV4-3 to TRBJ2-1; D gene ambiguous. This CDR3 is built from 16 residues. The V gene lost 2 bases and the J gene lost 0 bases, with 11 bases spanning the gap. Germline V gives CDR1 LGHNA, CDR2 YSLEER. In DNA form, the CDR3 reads TGCGCCAGCAGCCAATCAGTGGCACGCTCCTACAATGAGCAGTTCTTC. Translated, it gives CASSQSVARSYNEQFF.

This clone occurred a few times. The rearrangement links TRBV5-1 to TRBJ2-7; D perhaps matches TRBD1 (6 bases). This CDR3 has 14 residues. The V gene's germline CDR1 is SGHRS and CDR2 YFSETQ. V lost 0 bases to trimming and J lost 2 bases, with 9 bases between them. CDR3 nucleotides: TGCGCCAGCAGCTTGGGGGACACCGCCTACGAGCAGTACTTC. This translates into CASSLGDTAYEQYF.

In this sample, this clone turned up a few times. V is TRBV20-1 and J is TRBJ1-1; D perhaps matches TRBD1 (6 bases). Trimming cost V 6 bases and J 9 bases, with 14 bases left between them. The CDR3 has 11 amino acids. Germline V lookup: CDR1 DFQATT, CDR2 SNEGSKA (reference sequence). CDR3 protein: CSALGGRQAFF. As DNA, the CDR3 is TGCAGTGCCCTCGGGGGGCGTCAAGCTTTCTTT.

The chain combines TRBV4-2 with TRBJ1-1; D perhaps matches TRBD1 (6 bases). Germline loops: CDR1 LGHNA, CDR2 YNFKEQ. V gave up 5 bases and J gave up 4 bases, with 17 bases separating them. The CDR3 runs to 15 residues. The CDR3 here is CASSLVQGWATEAFF. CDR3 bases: TGTGCCAGCAGCTTGGTACAGGGCTGGGCCACTGAAGCTTTCTTT.

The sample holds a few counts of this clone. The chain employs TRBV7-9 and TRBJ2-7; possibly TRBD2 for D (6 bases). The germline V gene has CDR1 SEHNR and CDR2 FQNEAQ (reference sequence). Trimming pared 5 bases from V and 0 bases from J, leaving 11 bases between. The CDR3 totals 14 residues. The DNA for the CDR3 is TGTGCCAGCAGCCCTCGGGGGTCCTCCTACGAGCAGTACTTC. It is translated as CASSPRGSSYEQYF.

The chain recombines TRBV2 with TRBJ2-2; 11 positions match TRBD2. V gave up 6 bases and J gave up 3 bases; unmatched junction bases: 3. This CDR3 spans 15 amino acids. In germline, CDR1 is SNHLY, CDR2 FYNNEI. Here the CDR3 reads CASSRGLADTGELFF. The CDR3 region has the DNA TGTGCCAGCAGCCGGGGACTAGCGGACACCGGGGAGCTGTTTTTT.

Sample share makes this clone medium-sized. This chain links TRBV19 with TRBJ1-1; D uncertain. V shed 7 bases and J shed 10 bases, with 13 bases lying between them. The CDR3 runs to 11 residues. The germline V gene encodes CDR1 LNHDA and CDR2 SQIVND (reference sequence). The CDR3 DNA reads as TGTGCCAGTACCCCTGGATTACGAGCTTTCTTT. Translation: CASTPGLRAFF. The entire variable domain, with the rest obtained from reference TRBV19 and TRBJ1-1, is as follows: DGGITQSPKYLFRKEGQNVTLSCEQNLNHDAMYWYRQDPGQGLRLIYYSQIVNDFQKGDIAEGYSVSREKKESFPLTVTSAQKNPTAFYLCASTPGLRAFFGQGTRLTVV.

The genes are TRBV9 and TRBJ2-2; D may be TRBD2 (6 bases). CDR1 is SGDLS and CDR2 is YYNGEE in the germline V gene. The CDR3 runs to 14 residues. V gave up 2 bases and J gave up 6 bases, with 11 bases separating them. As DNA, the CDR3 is TGTGCCAGCAGCGTGGGACTGGTTGCCGGGGAGCTGTTTTTT. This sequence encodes CASSVGLVAGELFF.

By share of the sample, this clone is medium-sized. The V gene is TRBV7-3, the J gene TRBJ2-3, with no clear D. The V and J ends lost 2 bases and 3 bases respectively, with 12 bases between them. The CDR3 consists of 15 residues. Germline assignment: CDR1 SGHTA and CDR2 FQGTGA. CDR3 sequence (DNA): TGTGCCAGCAGCTTAGGGGTCTTAGGGACAGATACGCAGTATTTT. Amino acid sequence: CASSLGVLGTDTQYF.

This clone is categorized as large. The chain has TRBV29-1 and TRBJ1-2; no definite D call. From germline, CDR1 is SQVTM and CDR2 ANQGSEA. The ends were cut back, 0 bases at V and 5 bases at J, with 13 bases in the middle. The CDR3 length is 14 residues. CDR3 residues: CSVEDRGGSYGYTF. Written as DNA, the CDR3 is TGCAGCGTTGAAGATCGAGGAGGGAGTTATGGCTACACCTTC.

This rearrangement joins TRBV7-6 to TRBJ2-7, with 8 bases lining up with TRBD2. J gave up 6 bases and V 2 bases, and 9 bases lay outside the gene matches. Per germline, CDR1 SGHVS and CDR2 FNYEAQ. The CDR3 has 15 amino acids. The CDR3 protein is CASSLRSGSTGEQYF. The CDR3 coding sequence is TGTGCCAGCAGCTTACGAAGCGGGAGTACAGGCGAGCAGTACTTC.

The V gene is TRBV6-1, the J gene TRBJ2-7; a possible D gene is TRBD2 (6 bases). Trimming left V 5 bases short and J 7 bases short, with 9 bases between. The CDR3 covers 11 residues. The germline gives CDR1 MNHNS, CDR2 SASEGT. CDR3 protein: CASSIRGEQYF. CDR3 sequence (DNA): TGTGCCAGCAGTATTCGGGGGGAGCAGTACTTC.

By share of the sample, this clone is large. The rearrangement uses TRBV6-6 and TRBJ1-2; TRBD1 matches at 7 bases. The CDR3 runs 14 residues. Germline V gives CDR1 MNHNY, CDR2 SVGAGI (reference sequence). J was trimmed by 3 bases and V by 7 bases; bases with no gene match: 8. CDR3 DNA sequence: TGTGCCAGCAAGAAGACAGGGTCGGACTATGGCTACACCTTC. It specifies CASKKTGSDYGYTF.

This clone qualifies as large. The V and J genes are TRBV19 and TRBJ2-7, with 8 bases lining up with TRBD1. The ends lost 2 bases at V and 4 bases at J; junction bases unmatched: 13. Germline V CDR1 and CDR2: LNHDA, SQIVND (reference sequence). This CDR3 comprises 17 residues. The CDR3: CASSIQGARGPGYEQYF. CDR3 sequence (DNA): TGTGCCAGTAGTATACAGGGGGCGCGAGGGCCTGGGTACGAGCAGTACTTC.

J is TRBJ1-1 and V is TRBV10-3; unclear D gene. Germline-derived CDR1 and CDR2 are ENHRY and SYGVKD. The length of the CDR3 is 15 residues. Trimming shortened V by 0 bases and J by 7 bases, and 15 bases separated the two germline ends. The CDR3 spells CAISESKVEMGEAFF. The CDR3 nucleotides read TGTGCCATCAGTGAGTCTAAGGTAGAGATGGGTGAAGCTTTCTTT.